What follows is one T cell receptor beta chain and its context. The antigen remains undetermined. These data come from a study of blood T cells in healthy people across ages. General study results and limits: The long-lived group displayed more naive CD4+ cells, plus higher diversity, than the aged donors did. Unsorted PBMC material precluded a definitive naive versus antigen-experienced comparison.

The V gene lost 5 bases and the J gene lost 8 bases, with 15 bases spanning the gap. The CDR3 runs 13 residues. From germline, CDR1 is SGHVS and CDR2 FQNEAQ. Aged about 6 to 100, donors were systemically healthy Caucasians from Russia. Researchers isolated at least 7 million PBMCs per sample. Primers used in a second PCR of about 7 to 11 cycles were a sample-barcoded 5' primer and a J-beta primer mix. TCRdb called the 5' RACE reads again in MiXCR, with one record for every CDR3 protein. The profile shows about 1.4 million distinct CDR3 sequences, approximately 59% of them singletons. This chain connects TRBV7-8 to TRBJ1-2; D not certain. The source is a man between 18 and 35 years old in good health. Sequencing input: blood. The CDR3 DNA reads as TGTGCCAGCAGCCCTTTTGGACGGAGGGGCTACACCTTC. Its protein product is CASSPFGRRGYTF.